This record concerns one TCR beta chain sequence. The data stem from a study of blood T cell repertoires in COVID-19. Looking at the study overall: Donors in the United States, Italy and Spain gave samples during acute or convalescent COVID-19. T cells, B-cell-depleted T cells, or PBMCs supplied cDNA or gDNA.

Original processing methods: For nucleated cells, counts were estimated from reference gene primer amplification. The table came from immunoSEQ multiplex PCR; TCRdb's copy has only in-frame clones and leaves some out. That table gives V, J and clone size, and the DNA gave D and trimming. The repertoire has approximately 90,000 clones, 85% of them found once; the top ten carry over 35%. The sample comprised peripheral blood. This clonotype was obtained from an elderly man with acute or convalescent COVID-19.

This CDR3 reads CASSVMTRGGGGTEAFF. CDR3 sequence (DNA): TGCGCCAGCAGCGTCATGACGCGGGGTGGCGGGGGCACTGAAGCTTTCTTT. V is TRBV5-1 and J is TRBJ1-1; tentative D call: TRBD1 (5 bases). V shed 4 bases and J shed 4 bases, with 23 bases lying between them. The CDR3 has 17 residues. The V gene's germline CDR1 is SGHRS and CDR2 YFSETQ.